This T cell receptor (beta chain) was captured in a study of memory CD4+ T cells and cytomegalovirus serostatus. The overall study: Of the healthy Belgian adults, 9 or 10 were CMV seropositive and about 24 seronegative.

Clones were read by immunoSEQ multiplex PCR, and TCRdb kept only the in-frame ones, dropping some. The data contain 25,000 to 40,000 clones, roughly 80% of them singletons. For this clone: Antigen unknown.

Study-wide results and limits: About 40% of the roughly 150 known CMV-associated TCRbeta sequences appeared in CD4+ memory.

The sort gate was single viable CD3+CD4+CD8-CD45RO+ cells for memory CD4+ T cells. Serum IgG to CMV pp150, pp28, p38 and p52 defined serostatus. Trimming removed 1 base at V and 6 bases at J, with 12 bases between. The CDR3 loop spans 14 amino acids. Germline-derived CDR1 and CDR2 are SGHDT and YYEEEE. This receptor was taken from an adult in good health and CMV-seronegative. Some clones in this sample may be carry-over from other donors' samples. The chain joins TRBV5-6 to TRBJ2-3; no reliable D call. What was sequenced was memory CD4+ T cells from blood. The CDR3 DNA is TGTGCCAGCAGCTTGAAGGGTGGGGTCGATACGCAGTATTTT. Protein product: CASSLKGGVDTQYF. Full variable domain (rest looked up from reference TRBV5-6 and TRBJ2-3): DAGVTQSPTHLIKTRGQQVTLRCSPKSGHDTVSWYQQALGQGPQFIFQYYEEEERQRGNFPDRFSGHQFPNYSSELNVNALLLGDSALYLCASSLKGGVDTQYFGPGTRLTVL.